Listed here are 15 T cell receptor beta chains from one sample, sequenced in a study of tumor-infiltrating lymphocytes in oesophageal squamous cell carcinoma. TCRdb re-called the PCR reads through MiXCR, storing one row per CDR3 protein. Here the sample spans approximately 15,000 distinct CDR3 sequences, more than 50% being singletons. Sequencing was carried out using esophageal tumor tissue. Receptors originate from a male donor with esophageal squamous cell carcinoma.

This chain connects TRBV7-3 to TRBJ2-1, with 7 positions matching TRBD2. The V and J ends lost 2 bases and 3 bases, in that order; junction bases with no gene match: 4. Germline CDR1 SGHTA, CDR2 FQGTGA. The CDR3 length is 15 residues. The CDR3 DNA sequence: TGTGCCAGCAGCTTAGAGGGCGGGAGCTACAATGAGCAGTTCTTC. This gives the protein CASSLEGGSYNEQFF.

The DNA of the CDR3 is TGTGCCAGCAGATGGGGACAGGGGGCTGAAGCTTTCTTT. Its protein is CASRWGQGAEAFF. V gene TRBV28 combines with J gene TRBJ2-3; the match to TRBD1 covers 11 bases. Near its end, the DNA agrees better with TRBJ1-1, so the J call may be wrong. The CDR3 sequence is 13 residues long. Germline lookup yields CDR1 MDHEN and CDR2 SYDVKM.

CDR3: CASSSDRVGQPQHF. In DNA, the CDR3 is TGTGCCAGCAGTAGTGACAGGGTAGGCCAGCCCCAGCATTTT. The J gene is TRBJ1-5, the V gene TRBV2, with TRBD1 matching 7 bases. This CDR3 is built from 14 residues. The junction had 8 bases not matched to a gene; V was cut back by 5 bases and J by 7 bases. Per the germline V gene, CDR1 is SNHLY and CDR2 is FYNNEI.

There are a few counts of this clonotype. V gene TRBV5-5 combines with J gene TRBJ2-3, with 10 bases lining up with TRBD1. V shed 4 bases and J 3 bases; nucleotides not matched to a gene: 8. The CDR3 has 16 residues. Germline V gene sequence: CDR1 SGHKS, CDR2 YYEKEE (reference sequence). CDR3 nucleotides: TGTGCCAGCAGCCCCATAAGGGACAGGGGAACAGATACGCAGTATTTT. It yields the protein CASSPIRDRGTDTQYF.

The genes are TRBV7-9 and TRBJ2-1; D is unclear. Trimming left V 6 bases short and J 4 bases short, with 7 bases between. Germline CDR1 is SEHNR and CDR2 is FQNEAQ (reference sequence). This CDR3 has 12 residues. The CDR3 sequence: CASSTKYNEQFF. The CDR3 DNA sequence: TGTGCCAGCAGTACTAAGTACAATGAGCAGTTCTTC.

This clonotype has only a few counts. The chain joins TRBV7-2 to TRBJ1-5; D may be TRBD1 (5 bases). Germline CDR1 and CDR2: SGHTA and FQGNSA. The CDR3 is made up of 15 amino acids. V was clipped by 5 bases and J by 0 bases, with 11 bases between them. The CDR3 spells CASSLTAYSNQPQHF. The CDR3 nucleotides are TGTGCCAGCAGCCTGACAGCGTATAGCAATCAGCCCCAGCATTTT.

The sample holds many counts of this clonotype. The chain couples TRBV10-2 to TRBJ1-2; 9 bases line up with TRBD1. This CDR3 region has 15 residues. V dropped 7 bases and J dropped 4; count of bases not matched to a gene: 10. Germline V gene data show CDR1 as WSHSY and CDR2 as SAAADI. This chain's CDR3 is CASKKQGARGYGYTF. The CDR3 bases are TGCGCCAGCAAAAAACAGGGGGCGCGGGGCTATGGCTACACCTTC.

Turning to this clonotype: This CDR3 fails to terminate in the conserved phenylalanine or tryptophan, so it likely reflects a read error. It is unclear where the CDR3 begins or ends on the DNA, so no DNA is shown, and the CDR3 is as TCRdb lists it. The rearrangement joins TRBV6-4 to TRBJ2-7; TRBD1, the table's D call, lacks a check against the DNA. The CDR3 has 17 amino acids, counting both end residues. Germline assignment: CDR1 MRHNA and CDR2 SNTAGT. CDR3 sequence: CASSVSGTENYGYTFGS.

DNA for the CDR3: TGTGCCAGCAGCTTAGGGCTTTTGGATGAGCAGTTCTTC. As protein: CASSLGLLDEQFF. The V and J genes are TRBV7-2 and TRBJ2-1; D gene ambiguous. V lost 1 base to trimming and J lost 8 bases, with 9 bases between them. CDR3 length: 13 residues. Per the germline V gene, CDR1 is SGHTA and CDR2 is FQGNSA.

The chain is built from TRBV2 and TRBJ1-4, with a tentative D call TRBD1 (6 bases). Germline CDR1 reads SNHLY; CDR2 reads FYNNEI. Trimming pared 5 bases from V and 0 bases from J, leaving 13 bases between. This CDR3 region has 16 residues. The CDR3 sequence: CASSHPGAATNEKLFF. The CDR3 region has the DNA TGTGCCAGCAGTCACCCGGGGGCGGCAACTAATGAAAAACTGTTTTTT.

The chain recombines TRBV12-3 or TRBV12-4 with TRBJ2-3, with D possibly TRBD2 on 6 matching bases. The DNA end is more similar to TRBJ2-1, so the J call may be wrong. The CDR3 spans 14 residues. The CDR3: CASSSPEGRNEQFF. The CDR3 bases are TGTGCCAGCAGTTCCCCGGAGGGCCGCAATGAGCAGTTCTTC.

This clonotype showed up just a few times. The chain has TRBV7-8 and TRBJ2-5, with 13 bases aligning to TRBD2. The CDR3 length is 16 residues. Trimming at V came to 4 bases and at J to 5 bases, leaving 7 bases not matched to a gene. Germline CDR1 is SGHVS and CDR2 is FQNEAQ. This CDR3 is CASSSPGLAGRETQYF. The CDR3 DNA sequence: TGTGCCAGCAGCTCGCCGGGACTAGCGGGGAGGGAGACCCAGTACTTC.

This chain uses TRBV11-3 with TRBJ2-5, with D unclear. The CDR3 totals 13 residues. Trimming removed 4 bases from V and 4 bases from J, with 10 bases in between. Germline values: CDR1 SGHNT, CDR2 YENEEA. The CDR3 DNA is TGTGCCAGCAGCTCTGGTCGCGGAGAGACCCAGTACTTC. Translated: CASSSGRGETQYF.

At least ten counts were recorded for this clonotype. This sequence may be a read error, since a much larger clone differs from it by one base. V gene TRBV7-2 combines with J gene TRBJ2-1; 8 bases line up with TRBD1. The assigned J gene may be wrong: the sequence end matches TRBJ2-7 better. In germline, CDR1 is SGHTA, CDR2 FQGNSA. This CDR3 region has 15 residues. The CDR3 spells CASSLRTGKHNEQYF. CDR3 coding DNA: TGTGCCAGCAGCTTAAGGACAGGGAAGCACAATGAGCAGTACTTC.

This clonotype was seen only a few times. The rearrangement uses TRBV7-3 and TRBJ2-3; 7 bases align to TRBD2. Germline loops: CDR1 SGHTA, CDR2 FQGTGA. The V segment lost 3 bases and the J segment 3 bases; nucleotides outside the gene matches: 6. The CDR3 totals 15 residues. CDR3 in DNA: TGTGCCAGCAGCTTGACTAGCTATGGGACAGATACGCAGTATTTT. This encodes CASSLTSYGTDTQYF. Based on the CDR3 plus reference TRBV7-3 and TRBJ2-3, the full variable domain is GAGVSQTPSNKVTEKGKYVELRCDPISGHTALYWYRQSLGQGPEFLIYFQGTGAADDSGLPNDRFFAVRPEGSVSTLKIQRTERGDSAVYLCASSLTSYGTDTQYFGPGTRLTVL.